This T cell receptor (beta chain) was profiled in a study of shared clonotypes between healthy human individuals. For this clone: What it binds is unknown.

General observations from the study: Sampling covered blood only; tissue repertoires likely differ.

The replicate PCRs on unsorted PBMC were given approximately 0.3 ug DNA, which is tens of thousands of T cell genomes. Under the authors' procedure: Without quality scores, immunoSEQ junctional reads could not be filtered like full-length reads. The repertoire was sequenced with immunoSEQ multiplex PCR; TCRdb's copy has only in-frame clones and lacks some. V, J and clone size were drawn from that table, and D and trimming were deduced from the DNA. The sample holds 550,000 to 600,000 clones; around 76% are singletons and the top ten take more than 10%. V was pared by 1 base and J by 0 bases, with 13 bases between. CDR3 length equals 16 residues. Germline loops: CDR1 SGHRS, CDR2 YFSETQ. Adult Caucasians living in Nashville, Tennessee made up all of the donors.

The chain employs TRBV5-1 and TRBJ1-2; D gene ambiguous. The TCR was taken from a middle-aged woman in good health. Some clones in this sample may be carry-over from other donors' samples. The sequencing input was PBMCs. The CDR3, as DNA: TGCGCCAGCAGCTTGTCCGGGCGGAACCCTAACTATGGCTACACCTTC. Its protein is CASSLSGRNPNYGYTF.